This T cell receptor beta chain was sequenced in a study of molecular identifiers for immune sequencing clone quantification. V was pared by 2 bases and J by 5 bases, with 12 bases between. The CDR3 length is 14 residues. TCRdb passed the PCR reads through MiXCR, listing each CDR3 protein once. The sample lists approximately 500,000 distinct CDR3 sequences; about 20% were seen once. The sample holds many counts of this clonotype. Material: naive CD8+ T cells from blood, with Jurkat cell RNA spiked in. The subset denotes: FACS-sorted CD8+CD4-CCR7+CD45RA+ naive T cells. This clonotype originated in a human donor in good health. Some libraries in this study had Jurkat cell RNA spiked in. The gene calls are TRBV12-3 or TRBV12-4 and TRBJ2-5; possible D gene TRBD2, 5 bases. The CDR3: CASSLLGVAETQYF. The CDR3 DNA reads TGTGCCAGCAGTTTACTCGGGGTCGCGGAGACCCAGTACTTC.